These T cell receptor beta chains were read from a single sample in a study of early T cells in non-severe SARS-CoV-2 infection. TCRdb re-called the 5' RACE reads with MiXCR, one entry per CDR3 protein. The sample has about 70,000 distinct CDR3 sequences; about 14% are singletons. The starting material was whole blood, obtained at baseline. These receptors came from an adult who was a healthcare worker with PCR-confirmed SARS-CoV-2 infection or an uninfected control (not recorded which). Each CDR3 is given with its conserved first and last residue. Each record gives: V gene, CDR3 protein.

TRBV2 CASSGSANQPQHF
TRBV20-1 CSADSAGRNSEQYF
TRBV20-1 CSANLGEQYF
TRBV6-5 CASRVGAFHTGELFF
TRBV20-1 CSASREETQYF
TRBV6-1 CAIQDTEYTDTQYF
TRBV27 CASSFSSGGGGGEQYF
TRBV20-1 CSAPPTGTSYNEQFF
TRBV9 CASSVEGLNNEQFF
TRBV7-9 CASSPRAGGPYEQYF
TRBV20-1 CSAGIRQETQYF
TRBV7-9 CASSPLTSGGTDTQYF
TRBV10-3 CAISSSSSAYNEQFF
TRBV19 CASSTYRDRGTDTQYF
TRBV20-1 CSARDGYGYTF
TRBV29-1 CSARASYEQYF
TRBV7-9 CAGETSGYTGELFF
TRBV3-1 CASSQEGTNTEAFF
TRBV28 CASSLGGQGFGNTIYF
TRBV6-1 CASSRGSGGTGELFF
TRBV28 CASSSAGPQETQYF
TRBV2 CASSLDRGHYEQYF
TRBV11-2 CASSSRAGGNTGELFF
TRBV12-3/TRBV12-4 CASSPGQGVLLF
TRBV20-1 CSARRREWPYNEQFF
TRBV7-3 CASGREFPNEQFF
TRBV6-1 CASSRGASRPDTQYF
TRBV3-1 CASSNRAVRSPLHF
TRBV2 CASSESGGKLFF
TRBV6-1 CASSASYRISPYEQYF
TRBV24-1 CATSDCIAGVLCTDTQYF
TRBV5-1 CASSDVGGNEQFF
TRBV7-2 CASSLGPHRGTEAFF
TRBV28 CASRPSGRGETQYF
TRBV2 CASSEAGGLAGDTQYF
TRBV12-3/TRBV12-4 CASTKAAPNPLHF
TRBV20-1 CSARRGESYNEQFF
TRBV2 CAYSGQGNGELFF
TRBV2 CASSRDRQETQYF
TRBV28 CASTTPSGAEAFF
TRBV30 CAWTTLAVTDNEQFF
TRBV24-1 CATSGQGVTGELFF
TRBV28 CASSHARDNEQFF
TRBV6-5 CATSRDRNGYTF
TRBV7-9 CASSLWTGADTQYF
TRBV20-1 CSGLAGISSYEQYF
TRBV11-2 CASSLGPGRKYGYTF